This entry lists 18 T cell receptor beta chains sequenced from one sample in a study of monozygotic twins with inflammatory bowel disease. TCRdb reprocessed the 5' RACE reads; each CDR3 protein has one entry and no DNA is given. The sample has fewer than 550,000 distinct CDR3 sequences. Sequenced: blood. The receptor source for this set is a human donor with ulcerative colitis or Crohn's disease, or a healthy co-twin of an affected twin (not recorded which).

This chain joins TRBV12-3 or TRBV12-4 and TRBJ2-5; TCRdb picks TRBD2, but there is no DNA to check that call. CDR3 length: 15 residues. CDR3 loop: CASSGTPGRGETQYF.

CDR3 amino acids: CSAPISRTGLLEQYF. The chain couples TRBV20-1 to TRBJ2-7; TCRdb proposes TRBD1, but this gene call is untestable without DNA. Germline loops: CDR1 DFQATT, CDR2 SNEGSKA (reference sequence). This CDR3 is built from 15 residues.

The rearrangement uses TRBV20-1 and TRBJ2-7; the D gene TCRdb calls, TRBD1, cannot be checked with no DNA. This CDR3 has 13 amino acids. Germline V gene lookup returns CDR1 DFQATT and CDR2 SNEGSKA (reference sequence). This CDR3 reads CSALDRERYEQYF.

The chain carries TRBV6-1 and TRBJ1-1; TCRdb's assignment of TRBD1 cannot be checked, as there is no DNA. The CDR3 is 13 residues long. Germline V CDR1 and CDR2: MNHNS, SASEGT. CDR3 region: CASSGTGSTEAFF.

The gene calls are TRBV11-2 and TRBJ2-2; absent DNA, TCRdb's TRBD1 call cannot be checked. Germline values: CDR1 SGHAT, CDR2 FQNNGV. The CDR3 is 17 residues long. CDR3 residues: CASSLRLGGDTTGELFF.

The chain couples TRBV30 to TRBJ1-5; TCRdb calls TRBD1, which cannot be checked without DNA. The CDR3 totals 14 residues. Germline CDR1 reads GTSNPN; CDR2 reads SVGIG (reference sequence). CDR3 amino acids: CAWSRTGGNQPQHF.

V gene TRBV11-1 combines with J gene TRBJ2-5; no DNA is available, so the TRBD2 call from TCRdb remains unchecked. Germline values: CDR1 SGHAT, CDR2 FQDESV (reference sequence). This CDR3 has 17 amino acids. This CDR3 is CASSFGLAGGNRETQYF.

This chain uses TRBV7-7 with TRBJ2-1; TCRdb returns TRBD2, unconfirmable since there is no DNA. The germline CDR1 and CDR2 sequences are SSHAT and FNYEAQ (reference sequence). This CDR3 has 13 residues. This chain's CDR3 is CASSPARAGEQFF.

The chain carries TRBV29-1 and TRBJ2-1; TCRdb calls TRBD1, which cannot be checked without DNA. The CDR3 has 12 residues. CDR1 is SQVTM, CDR2 ANQGSEA, per germline. CDR3 protein: CSVGGVNNEQFF.

The genes are TRBV20-1 and TRBJ2-5. Germline CDR1 is DFQATT and CDR2 is SNEGSKA (reference sequence). The CDR3 is 16 amino acids. The CDR3: CSASMVSSWYQETQYF.

V and J are TRBV5-1 and TRBJ2-5; there is no DNA to check the TCRdb D call of TRBD1. Germline CDR1 and CDR2: SGHRS and YFSETQ. The CDR3 is made up of 14 amino acids. The CDR3 loop reads CASSMQGDRETQYF.

This chain links TRBV28 with TRBJ1-5. Germline V lookup: CDR1 MDHEN, CDR2 SYDVKM. There are 17 residues in the CDR3. CDR3 protein: CASSLSSAYYSNQPQHF.

This chain uses TRBV3-1 with TRBJ1-2. Germline V lookup: CDR1 LGHDT, CDR2 YNNKEL (reference sequence). This CDR3 has 14 amino acids. The chain's CDR3 is CASSQELAGLGYTF.

The chain links TRBV5-1 to TRBJ2-3; the TCRdb call, TRBD1, lacks DNA for checking. The CDR3 contains 13 residues. The germline V gene has CDR1 SGHRS and CDR2 YFSETQ. The CDR3 protein is CASSFTRGDTQYF.

This chain connects TRBV5-1 to TRBJ1-4; there is no DNA to check the TCRdb D call of TRBD1. The CDR3 runs to 15 residues. The germline V gene has CDR1 SGHRS and CDR2 YFSETQ. CDR3 sequence: CASSSRQGAGEKLFF. Based on the CDR3 plus reference TRBV5-1 and TRBJ1-4, the full variable domain is KAGVTQTPRYLIKTRGQQVTLSCSPISGHRSVSWYQQTPGQGLQFLFEYFSETQRNKGNFPGRFSGRQFSNSRSEMNVSTLELGDSALYLCASSSRQGAGEKLFFGSGTQLSVL.

The chain uses TRBV28 and TRBJ2-7; TCRdb's D call of TRBD2 is untestable without DNA. Per germline, CDR1 MDHEN and CDR2 SYDVKM. The CDR3 is 19 amino acids. CDR3 sequence: CASSLDQRAFRFFAYEQYF.

The chain recombines TRBV19 with TRBJ2-5; the D call from TCRdb, TRBD1, cannot be confirmed without DNA. The CDR3 totals 15 residues. Germline V lookup: CDR1 LNHDA, CDR2 SQIVND (reference sequence). Here the CDR3 reads CASSPAGQIQETQYF.

This chain uses TRBV20-1 with TRBJ1-5. The germline CDR1 and CDR2 sequences are DFQATT and SNEGSKA (reference sequence). There are 13 residues in the CDR3. This CDR3 reads CSALFDSNQPQHF.